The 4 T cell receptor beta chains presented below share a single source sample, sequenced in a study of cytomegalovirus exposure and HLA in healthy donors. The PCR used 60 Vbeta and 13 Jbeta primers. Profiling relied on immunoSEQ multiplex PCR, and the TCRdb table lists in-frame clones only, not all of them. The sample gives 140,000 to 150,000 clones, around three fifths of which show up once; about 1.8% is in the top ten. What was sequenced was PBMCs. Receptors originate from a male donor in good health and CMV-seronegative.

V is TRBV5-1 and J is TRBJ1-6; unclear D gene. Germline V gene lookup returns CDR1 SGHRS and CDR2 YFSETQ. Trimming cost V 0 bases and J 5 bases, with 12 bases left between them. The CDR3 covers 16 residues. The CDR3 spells CASSLDGSPDNSPLHF. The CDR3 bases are TGCGCCAGCAGCTTGGACGGGTCTCCCGATAATTCACCCCTCCACTTT.

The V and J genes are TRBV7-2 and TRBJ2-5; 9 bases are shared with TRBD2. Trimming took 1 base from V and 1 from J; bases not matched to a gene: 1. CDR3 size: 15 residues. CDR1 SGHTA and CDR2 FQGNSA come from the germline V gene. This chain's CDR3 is CASSLVGLAQETQYF. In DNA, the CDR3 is TGTGCCAGCAGCTTAGTGGGACTAGCCCAAGAGACCCAGTACTTC.

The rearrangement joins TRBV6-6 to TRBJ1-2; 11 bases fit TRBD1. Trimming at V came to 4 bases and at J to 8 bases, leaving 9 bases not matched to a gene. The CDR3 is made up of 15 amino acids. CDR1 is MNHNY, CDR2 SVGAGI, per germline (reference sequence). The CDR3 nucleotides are TGTGCCAGCAGTTCCCCAGGACAGGGGGCTGAAGGCTACACCTTC. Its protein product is CASSSPGQGAEGYTF.

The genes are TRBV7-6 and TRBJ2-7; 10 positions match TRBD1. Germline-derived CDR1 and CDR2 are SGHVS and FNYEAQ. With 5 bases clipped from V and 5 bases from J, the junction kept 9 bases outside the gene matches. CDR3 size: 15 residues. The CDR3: CASSPRVGQGNEQYF. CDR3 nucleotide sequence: TGTGCCAGCAGCCCTAGGGTGGGACAGGGGAACGAGCAGTACTTC.